Reported below is one T cell receptor beta chain. As yet, its antigen is unknown. This sample stems from a study of cytomegalovirus exposure and HLA in healthy donors. Study observations and caveats: CMV serostatus alone was available as immune exposure information. In an earlier analysis, in some 540 donors, most V segments appeared productive either ~87% or ~30% of the time.

13 Jbeta primers and 60 Vbeta primers were used for the PCR. Using immunoSEQ multiplex PCR, the repertoire was profiled, and TCRdb retains in-frame clones only, with some absent. The sample carries 120,000 or so clones, about four fifths recorded once. This clonotype originated in a woman in her forties or fifties in good health and CMV-seropositive. Sequenced material: PBMCs.

Here the CDR3 DNA reads TGTGCCAGCAGCTTCCGACTAGCGGGGGGGCCTAACGGGGAGCTGTTTTTT. Protein product: CASSFRLAGGPNGELFF. The chain uses TRBV7-9 and TRBJ2-2; 14 positions agree with TRBD2. The germline V gene encodes CDR1 SEHNR and CDR2 FQNEAQ (reference sequence). V shed 3 bases and J 7 bases; nucleotides not matched to a gene: 7. The CDR3 sequence is 17 residues long. The whole variable domain, filled in from reference TRBV7-9 and TRBJ2-2, reads DTGVSQNPRHKITKRGQNVTFRCDPISEHNRLYWYRQTLGQGPEFLTYFQNEAQLEKSRLLSDRFSAERPKGSFSTLEIQRTEQGDSAMYLCASSFRLAGGPNGELFFGEGSRLTVL.